What follows describes a single T cell receptor (beta chain). The CDR3 end is not reached by the read, which stops 3 residues before it; the germline J gene fills it in. The nonmyeloablative bone marrow transplants came from related graft donors, with transient mixed chimerism. The table came from immunoSEQ multiplex PCR; TCRdb's copy has only in-frame clones and leaves some out. Its table records some 10,000 clones. This record belongs to a study of Tregs in tolerant kidney transplant recipients. Trimming shortened V by 0 bases and J by 2 bases, and 14 bases separated the two germline ends. Germline CDR1 and CDR2: MNHEY and SVGEGT. The CDR3 is 16 residues long.

This chain uses TRBV6-2 or TRBV6-3 with TRBJ2-7; D might be TRBD2 (6 bases). This TCR was sampled from a human patient who received a combined kidney and bone marrow transplant. Some T cells may be supplied by the graft donor. Material: CD8+ T cells from blood (PBMCs), obtained 24 months after the transplant. Incomplete CDR3 DNA: TGTGCCAGCAGTTACTCTCCCCTAGCGTCGACCTACGAG. Amino acids: CASSYSPLASTYE. In full, the CDR3 is CASSYSPLASTYEQYF.